A single T cell receptor beta chain is shown here with its context. In its sample, this clonotype was seen a few times. Its antigen is not yet known. No much larger clone exists at a distance of one base, and base qualities are not known. These data come from a study of T cell repertoires in cytomegalovirus infection (dated by TCRdb to about 2019). Regarding the research as a whole: Recently identified HLA-C-restricted CMV epitopes, whose presentation resists viral immunomodulation, were targeted by peptide stimulations together with well-studied HLA-B-restricted epitopes. The HLA type of each donor mattered for the analysis, because public TCR beta signatures pointed to carriage of CMV infection along with the matching HLA type. What the research found in general, with its limitations: The ex vivo response was dominated by HLA-C-restricted CMV-specific TCR beta clonotypes, which also provided the single most frequent clonotype in two of eight donors. In both this cohort and an independent roughly 400-donor cohort, the cumulative frequency of public TCR beta family members distinguished carriers of CMV infection plus the relevant HLA type.

The CDR3 numbers 18 residues from cysteine through phenylalanine. Only the CDR3 portion is preserved as DNA: 54 bases, with reading frame beginning at the first base. The germline V gene provides CDR1 MGHRA and CDR2 YSYEKL. V sheds 1 base and J sheds 7 bases, leaving 25 bases between their ends. The instrument was an Illumina HiSeq 1500. TCRdb's own reprocessing of the public reads used fastp at Q25 and MiXCR and kept productive beta chains. Records with the same CDR3 protein are collapsed into one entry carrying the most frequent genes and DNA. In all, the sample holds some 590,000 distinct CDR3 sequences, and roughly 42% of those were seen once. The top ten hold more than 40% of the sample. The treatment or condition label here, explained by the study, means: in vitro stimulation with specific CMV peptide epitopes to enrich CMV-specific T cells.

The receptor's source is a human donor in good health (CMV status not recorded). Some clones in this sample may be carry-over from other donors' samples. The sample was cultured PBMCs, taken from culture after CMV antigen stimulation. The rearranged chain carries TRBV4-1 and TRBJ1-2, and TRBD1 may be the D gene, going by 6 matching bases. The nucleotides are TGCGCCAGCAGCCAAGTGTTGAATGCGGGGGCACCTGAAGGTGGCTACACCTTC. This yields the protein CASSQVLNAGAPEGGYTF.